What follows are 25 T cell receptor beta chains derived from one specimen sequenced in a study of cytomegalovirus exposure and HLA in healthy donors. With 60 Vbeta and 13 Jbeta primers, the PCR was carried out. Generated by immunoSEQ multiplex PCR, the TCRdb table keeps only in-frame clones and is missing some. This sample yields approximately 140,000 clones, of which about 60% are seen a single time; roughly 7% belongs to the top ten. What was sequenced was PBMCs. Source of these receptors: a woman in her fifties or sixties in good health and CMV-seropositive.

The gene calls are TRBV10-3 and TRBJ2-2, with 8 bases fitting TRBD1. V shed 6 bases and J 2 bases; nucleotides not matched to a gene: 17. From germline, CDR1 is ENHRY and CDR2 SYGVKD. The CDR3 is made up of 19 amino acids. As DNA, the CDR3 is TGTGCCATCAGCTCCGGGACAGGACCCCGTCAGGACAACACCGGGGAGCTGTTTTTT. The encoded protein is CAISSGTGPRQDNTGELFF.

This clone was seen a single time. J is TRBJ1-2 and V is TRBV28; possible D gene TRBD1, 6 bases. CDR1 is MDHEN and CDR2 is SYDVKM in the germline V gene. Trimming took 5 bases from V and 5 from J, leaving 12 bases between them. The CDR3 totals 13 residues. The CDR3 sequence is CASSLPGQYGYTF. The CDR3 DNA reads TGTGCCAGCAGTCTACCTGGACAGTATGGCTACACCTTC.

This clone was observed a handful of times. The chain combines TRBV11-2 with TRBJ2-1, with 11 bases matching TRBD2. CDR3 length equals 15 residues. Per the germline V gene, CDR1 is SGHAT and CDR2 is FQNNGV. The junction had 9 bases not matched to a gene; V was cut back by 6 bases and J by 8 bases. DNA of the CDR3: TGTGCCAGCAGAAGAAGGACTAGCGGGTACCATGAGCAGTTCTTC. As protein: CASRRRTSGYHEQFF. The full variable domain, in which reference TRBV11-2 and TRBJ2-1 provide the parts outside the CDR3, is EAGVAQSPRYKIIEKRQSVAFWCNPISGHATLYWYQQILGQGPKLLIQFQNNGVVDDSQLPKDRFSAERLKGVDSTLKIQPAKLEDSAVYLCASRRRTSGYHEQFFGPGTRLTVL.

The chain recombines TRBV5-6 with TRBJ2-1; D is possibly TRBD2 (5 bases). CDR1 SGHDT and CDR2 YYEEEE come from the germline V gene. V was cut by 1 base and J by 1 base, with 9 bases left in between. The CDR3 is made up of 15 amino acids. CDR3 in DNA: TGTGCCAGCAGCTTGCCAACTAGTTCCTACAATGAGCAGTTCTTC. It translates to CASSLPTSSYNEQFF.

This clone came up a few times. The junction shows a germline mismatch at one end, possibly a read error. The chain employs TRBV5-6 and TRBJ1-1; D unresolved. The CDR3 sequence is 13 residues long. The V gene's germline CDR1 is SGHDT and CDR2 YYEEEE. The CDR3 coding sequence is TGTGCCAGCAACTTGGGCCTAAACACTGAAGCTTTCTTT. Amino acid sequence: CASNLGLNTEAFF.

The sample holds a few counts of this clone. The J gene is TRBJ2-1, the V gene TRBV4-3, with 10 bases lining up with TRBD2. The length of the CDR3 is 12 residues. CDR1 and CDR2 from the germline V gene are LGHNA and YSLEER. V was pared by 9 bases and J by 10 bases, with 6 bases of the junction left unmatched. CDR3 in DNA: TGCGCCAGTTCTAGCGGGAGCCGAGAGCAGTTCTTC. Amino acids: CASSSGSREQFF.

The chain carries TRBV30 and TRBJ1-2; D is perhaps TRBD1 (6 bases). Germline assignment: CDR1 GTSNPN and CDR2 SVGIG (reference sequence). The CDR3 contains 14 residues. Trimming took off 3 bases at V and 8 bases at J, with 19 bases between the two ends. CDR3 DNA: TGTGCCTGGAGAGATATGGGGGCTCCGCGGGGCTACACCTTC. It specifies CAWRDMGAPRGYTF.

The J gene is TRBJ2-5, the V gene TRBV7-2; D remains unclear. Germline V gene lookup returns CDR1 SGHTA and CDR2 FQGNSA. V was trimmed by 0 bases and J by 9 bases, leaving 11 bases between them. The CDR3 totals 13 residues. The chain's CDR3 is CASSLASQYAQYF. CDR3 bases: TGTGCCAGCAGCTTAGCGTCCCAGTACGCCCAGTACTTC.

The chain combines TRBV5-6 with TRBJ2-7, with D tentatively TRBD1 (5 bases). The ends were cut back, 8 bases at V and 5 bases at J, with 20 bases in the middle. The germline V gene encodes CDR1 SGHDT and CDR2 YYEEEE. The CDR3 loop spans 14 amino acids. CDR3 nucleotides: TGTGCCAGTACCCAGGGCTCTGTGTGGAACGAGCAGTACTTC. Protein sequence: CASTQGSVWNEQYF.

V and J are TRBV9 and TRBJ2-5; TRBD1 matches 12 bases. The germline CDR1 and CDR2 sequences are SGDLS and YYNGEE. The J segment lost 4 bases and the V segment lost 0 bases, leaving 4 bases of the junction unmatched. The CDR3 sequence is 16 residues long. Here the CDR3 reads CASSVGGQGARETQYF. The CDR3 DNA follows: TGTGCCAGCAGCGTAGGGGGACAGGGGGCGCGAGAGACCCAGTACTTC.

This sequence joins TRBV27 and TRBJ2-7; possibly TRBD2 for D (5 bases). The germline V and J ends were trimmed by 3 bases and 7 bases, with 16 bases remaining between them. The CDR3 has 14 amino acids. The germline gives CDR1 MNHEY, CDR2 SMNVEV (reference sequence). In DNA form, the CDR3 reads TGTGCCAGCAGTTTCAGAAGGGAGTTGGGGGAGCAGTACTTC. This sequence encodes CASSFRRELGEQYF.

Only a few counts were recorded for this clone. Its ends do not fully match the called genes, so a read error is possible. This sequence joins TRBV7-7 and TRBJ2-3, with 7 bases lining up with TRBD1. The CDR3 contains 14 residues. Germline lookup yields CDR1 SSHAT and CDR2 FNYEAQ (reference sequence). CDR3: CASSATGVTDTQYF. In DNA, the CDR3 is TGTGCTAGCAGCGCAACAGGGGTCACAGATACGCAGTATTTT.

The rearrangement uses TRBV19 and TRBJ1-1, with a possible D match to TRBD1 (5 bases). Germline-derived CDR1 and CDR2 are LNHDA and SQIVND (reference sequence). There are 13 residues in the CDR3. Trimming shortened V by 6 bases and J by 5 bases, and 13 bases separated the two germline ends. The CDR3 coding sequence is TGTGCCAGTAGGCCAGGGTCTTCAACTGAAGCTTTCTTT. Encoded protein: CASRPGSSTEAFF.

The V and J genes are TRBV30 and TRBJ2-2, with D possibly matching TRBD2 (5 bases). CDR1 and CDR2 (germline): GTSNPN, SVGIG (reference sequence). The CDR3 is 14 amino acids. V was trimmed by 5 bases and J by 4 bases, leaving 14 bases between them. CDR3 DNA: TGTGCCTGGCAATACCCGGGATTCACCGGGGAGCTGTTTTTT. Translating it yields CAWQYPGFTGELFF.

J is TRBJ1-5 and V is TRBV28; 12 nucleotides line up with TRBD1. CDR1 is MDHEN, CDR2 SYDVKM, per germline. The CDR3 loop spans 17 amino acids. V gave up 2 bases and J gave up 5 bases; unmatched junction bases: 7. In nucleotides, the CDR3 is TGTGCCAGCAGTTTAAGTGGGACAGGGGGCTTACATCAGCCCCAGCATTTT. Protein: CASSLSGTGGLHQPQHF.

This clone has only a few counts. This rearrangement joins TRBV30 to TRBJ2-2, with no clear D. From germline, CDR1 is GTSNPN and CDR2 SVGIG (reference sequence). Trimming pared 2 bases from V and 4 bases from J, leaving 8 bases between. The CDR3 extends over 13 amino acids. The CDR3 loop is CAWSPASTGELFF. In nucleotides, the CDR3 is TGTGCCTGGAGTCCAGCGTCCACCGGGGAGCTGTTTTTT.

This chain joins TRBV28 and TRBJ2-5; TRBD2 matches at 7 bases. Germline V gene lookup returns CDR1 MDHEN and CDR2 SYDVKM. This CDR3 has 13 amino acids. The J segment lost 9 bases and the V segment lost 10 bases, leaving 14 bases of the junction unmatched. The CDR3 loop reads CATESSGSKAQYF. The CDR3 region has the DNA TGTGCCACCGAGTCTAGCGGCTCGAAAGCCCAGTACTTC.

The J gene is TRBJ1-2, the V gene TRBV5-1, with 11 bases matching TRBD1. The CDR3 has 14 amino acids. After removal of 4 bases from V and 5 bases from J, the junction contained 4 bases not matched to a gene. The germline V gene encodes CDR1 SGHRS and CDR2 YFSETQ. CDR3 region: CASSLGTGGYGYTF. As DNA, the CDR3 is TGCGCCAGCAGCCTTGGGACAGGGGGGTATGGCTACACCTTC. Full variable domain (outside the CDR3, taken from reference TRBV5-1 and TRBJ1-2): KAGVTQTPRYLIKTRGQQVTLSCSPISGHRSVSWYQQTPGQGLQFLFEYFSETQRNKGNFPGRFSGRQFSNSRSEMNVSTLELGDSALYLCASSLGTGGYGYTFGSGTRLTVV.

The chain uses TRBV6-1 and TRBJ2-5, with D hard to call. The CDR3 consists of 13 residues. V was shortened by 2 bases and J by 1 base, with 5 bases between the two germline ends. Per the germline V gene, CDR1 is MNHNS and CDR2 is SASEGT. This CDR3 is CASSEMAQETQYF. The DNA for the CDR3 is TGTGCCAGCAGTGAAATGGCCCAAGAGACCCAGTACTTC.

The genes are TRBV28 and TRBJ1-1; possibly TRBD1 for D (5 bases). The CDR3 contains 13 residues. The V gene lost 6 bases and the J gene lost 1 base, with 9 bases spanning the gap. Looked up from germline, CDR1 is MDHEN and CDR2 is SYDVKM. The CDR3 region is CASRLQGNTEAFF. CDR3 DNA: TGTGCCAGCAGGCTCCAGGGGAACACTGAAGCTTTCTTT. Using reference TRBV28 and TRBJ1-1 for the parts outside the CDR3, the full variable domain is DVKVTQSSRYLVKRTGEKVFLECVQDMDHENMFWYRQDPGLGLRLIYFSYDVKMKEKGDIPEGYSVSREKKERFSLILESASTNQTSMYLCASRLQGNTEAFFGQGTRLTVV.

This rearrangement joins TRBV7-2 to TRBJ2-1; 10 nucleotides align to TRBD2. J was trimmed by 2 bases and V by 2 bases; bases with no gene match: 3. The germline gives CDR1 SGHTA, CDR2 FQGNSA. This CDR3 comprises 16 residues. The CDR3 region has the DNA TGTGCCAGCAGCTTACAGGGACTAGCGACCTACAATGAGCAGTTCTTC. This gives the protein CASSLQGLATYNEQFF.

The chain carries TRBV18 and TRBJ2-5; 14 bases agree with TRBD2. The CDR3 is made up of 16 amino acids. J gave up 1 base and V 2 bases, and 0 bases lay outside the gene matches. Germline V gives CDR1 KGHSH, CDR2 LQKENI. Here the CDR3 reads CASSPGTSGSQETQYF. DNA for the CDR3: TGTGCCAGCTCACCAGGGACTAGCGGGAGCCAAGAGACCCAGTACTTC.

The chain combines TRBV29-1 with TRBJ1-2, with 12 nucleotides matching TRBD1. CDR1 is SQVTM and CDR2 is ANQGSEA in the germline V gene. The CDR3 runs to 14 residues. Unmatched junction bases numbered 10, after V lost 6 bases and J lost 8 bases. CDR3 bases: TGCAGCGTCCGGGACAGGGGGCTGATTGCGGGCTACACCTTC. Its translation is CSVRDRGLIAGYTF.

This clone was counted a single time. The chain couples TRBV7-3 to TRBJ2-6; 7 bases map to TRBD1. Germline CDR1 reads SGHTA; CDR2 reads FQGTGA. CDR3 length: 17 amino acids. V shed 1 base, J shed 3 bases, and the junction held 6 bases outside the gene matches. The CDR3 sequence: CASSLRAGGGGANVLTF. In DNA form, the CDR3 reads TGTGCCAGCAGCTTAAGGGCAGGGGGTGGTGGGGCCAACGTCCTGACTTTC.

Only a few counts were recorded for this clone. J is TRBJ1-2 and V is TRBV28; TRBD1 agrees at 8 bases. The CDR3 runs to 15 residues. Trimming removed 3 bases from V and 5 bases from J; junction bases left unmatched: 8. Germline CDR1 and CDR2: MDHEN and SYDVKM. CDR3 amino acids: CASSFMDRVIYGYTF. In DNA, the CDR3 is TGTGCCAGCAGTTTTATGGACAGGGTTATATATGGCTACACCTTC.